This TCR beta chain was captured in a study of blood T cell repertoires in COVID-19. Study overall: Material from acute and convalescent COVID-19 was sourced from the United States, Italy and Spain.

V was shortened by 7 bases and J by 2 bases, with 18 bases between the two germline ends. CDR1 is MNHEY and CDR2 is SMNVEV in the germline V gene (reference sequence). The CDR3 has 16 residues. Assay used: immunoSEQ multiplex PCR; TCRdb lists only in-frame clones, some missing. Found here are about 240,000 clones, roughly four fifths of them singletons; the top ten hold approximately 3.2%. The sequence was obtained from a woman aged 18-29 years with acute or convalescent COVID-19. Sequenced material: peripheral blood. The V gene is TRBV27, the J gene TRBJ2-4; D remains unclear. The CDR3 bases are TGTGCCAGCAAGACTCTCCAACCCTACCCCAAAAACATTCAGTACTTC. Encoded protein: CASKTLQPYPKNIQYF.